The 25 T cell receptor beta chains listed next were all sequenced from one sample in a study of Ad26.COV2.S vaccination and SARS-CoV-2 variants. Measured with immunoSEQ multiplex PCR; TCRdb has only the in-frame clones, and not every one. This repertoire shows roughly 700,000 clones, more than 70% found once; its top ten account for over 1.3%. The treatment: some 20 received Ad26.COV2.S at low or high dose, single or two shots; 5 received placebo; per-sample allocation not given. It was on day 63 after the first vaccine or placebo injection that samples were taken. Specimen: peripheral blood, collected in a trial of Ad26.COV2.S vaccine versus placebo. These receptors were obtained from a person between 18 and 65 years old who received the Ad26.COV2.S COVID-19 vaccine or a placebo.

CDR3 residues: CASSQDRGLAGVEETQYF. CDR3 sequence (DNA): TGCGCCAGCAGCCAAGATCGAGGGCTAGCGGGGGTGGAAGAGACCCAGTACTTC. The V gene is TRBV4-3, the J gene TRBJ2-5; TRBD2 aligns across 10 bases. CDR3 size: 18 residues. Germline assignment: CDR1 LGHNA and CDR2 YSLEER. V lost 0 bases and J lost 3; bases outside the gene matches: 10.

The chain carries TRBV15 and TRBJ1-3, with D uncertain. CDR1 is LNHNV, CDR2 YYDKDF, per germline (reference sequence). The CDR3 runs 14 residues. V shed 6 bases and J shed 0 bases, with 9 bases lying between them. The CDR3 reads CATSNWGSGNTIYF. CDR3 nucleotides: TGTGCCACCAGTAACTGGGGCTCTGGAAACACCATATATTTT.

The chain has TRBV5-1 and TRBJ2-1; 8 nucleotides agree with TRBD1. Germline V CDR1 and CDR2: SGHRS, YFSETQ. CDR3 length: 15 amino acids. J lost 0 bases, V lost 5 bases, and 4 bases had no gene match. The CDR3 sequence: CASRWTGNSYNEQFF. Here the CDR3 DNA reads TGCGCCAGCAGGTGGACAGGGAACTCCTACAATGAGCAGTTCTTC.

This chain connects TRBV24-1 to TRBJ2-2, with D possibly TRBD2 on 5 matching bases. The CDR3 extends over 13 amino acids. Germline V gives CDR1 KGHDR, CDR2 SFDVKD. V was trimmed by 9 bases and J by 10 bases, leaving 17 bases between them. The CDR3 DNA follows: TGTGCCACCCGAGCTAGCAGTTCCTCGGAGCTGTTTTTT. Translated, it gives CATRASSSSELFF.

This clone has just a few counts. The CDR3 DNA is TGTGCCAGCAGCCCGACGATTGGAAACACCATATATTTT. Protein product: CASSPTIGNTIYF. The J gene is TRBJ1-3, the V gene TRBV6-5, with unresolved D. Germline V gene sequence: CDR1 MNHEY, CDR2 SVGAGI. Trimming shortened V by 6 bases and J by 3 bases, and 9 bases separated the two germline ends. This CDR3 is built from 13 residues.

The chain employs TRBV12-3 or TRBV12-4 and TRBJ2-1, with D hard to call. Trimming removed 5 bases from V and 7 bases from J, with 3 bases in between. The CDR3 extends over 10 amino acids. CDR3 amino acids: CASSKNEQFF. In nucleotides, the CDR3 is TGTGCCAGCAGTAAGAATGAGCAGTTCTTC.

This clone occurred a few times. The chain carries TRBV30 and TRBJ1-5; a weak D match, TRBD1 (6 bases). CDR3 length: 13 residues. Germline CDR1 and CDR2: GTSNPN and SVGIG (reference sequence). V lost 5 bases to trimming and J lost 7 bases, with 15 bases between them. The CDR3 loop is CAWASRGTQPQHF. CDR3 in DNA: TGTGCCTGGGCGAGCAGGGGAACGCAGCCCCAGCATTTT. The complete variable domain, with remaining parts taken from reference TRBV30 and TRBJ1-5, reads SQTIHQWPATLVQPVGSPLSLECTVEGTSNPNLYWYRQAAGRGLQLLFYSVGIGQISSEVPQNLSASRPQDRQFILSSKKLLLSDSGFYLCAWASRGTQPQHFGDGTRLSIL.

This sequence joins TRBV19 and TRBJ2-5; 14 nucleotides line up with TRBD2. The CDR3 spans 17 residues. V trimming: 5 bases; J trimming: 7 bases; junction bases outside the gene matches: 12. In germline, CDR1 is LNHDA, CDR2 SQIVND (reference sequence). CDR3 sequence (DNA): TGTGCCAGTAGTCTAGGGACTAGCGGGAGTTCGGGGACGACCCAGTACTTC. Its protein is CASSLGTSGSSGTTQYF.

The J gene is TRBJ2-1, the V gene TRBV5-6, with 13 bases aligning to TRBD2. Germline assignment: CDR1 SGHDT and CDR2 YYEEEE. V was pared by 0 bases and J by 9 bases, with 6 bases of the junction left unmatched. The CDR3 spans 16 residues. The CDR3 loop is CASSLEGLAGFSEQFF. The CDR3 DNA is TGTGCCAGCAGCTTGGAGGGACTAGCGGGGTTTAGTGAGCAGTTCTTC.

J is TRBJ2-7 and V is TRBV25-1; D may be TRBD1 (5 bases). V lost 5 bases and J 0 bases, leaving 11 bases between the germline ends. The germline CDR1 and CDR2 sequences are MGHDK and SYGVNS. This CDR3 region has 14 residues. In DNA, the CDR3 is TGTGCCAGCAGTCGTCAGGGTGGCTCCTACGAGCAGTACTTC. Residues: CASSRQGGSYEQYF.

This clone has at least ten counts. The chain combines TRBV5-6 with TRBJ1-6; D is ambiguous. There are 18 residues in the CDR3. V was pared by 0 bases and J by 7 bases, with 20 bases between. CDR1 is SGHDT, CDR2 YYEEEE, per germline. The CDR3 sequence: CASSLAGGLFRPNSPLHF. The CDR3 DNA follows: TGTGCCAGCAGCTTGGCAGGAGGCTTGTTTAGGCCAAATTCACCCCTCCACTTT.

V is TRBV27 and J is TRBJ1-1; possibly TRBD1 for D (5 bases). V lost 5 bases and J 1 base, leaving 11 bases between the germline ends. This CDR3 region has 14 residues. Germline CDR1 MNHEY, CDR2 SMNVEV (reference sequence). CDR3 loop: CASSPWDSNTEAFF. The CDR3 coding sequence is TGTGCCAGCAGTCCCTGGGACTCGAACACTGAAGCTTTCTTT.

This clone was seen only once. The chain joins TRBV18 to TRBJ1-4; D is perhaps TRBD1 (5 bases). The CDR3 totals 16 residues. V was clipped by 2 bases and J by 0 bases, with 10 bases between them. The V gene's germline CDR1 is KGHSH and CDR2 LQKENI. CDR3 protein: CASSPDSYATNEKLFF. Written as DNA, the CDR3 is TGTGCCAGCTCACCAGACAGCTATGCAACTAATGAAAAACTGTTTTTT.

CDR3 protein: CASSPSVLDTQYF. CDR3 DNA sequence: TGTGCCAGCTCACCGTCGGTGCTAGATACGCAGTATTTT. This chain connects TRBV18 to TRBJ2-3; no clear D. Between the trimmed V and J ends, which lost 3 bases and 5 bases, there was a span of 9 bases. This CDR3 contains 13 residues. Germline CDR1 KGHSH, CDR2 LQKENI.

V is TRBV5-6 and J is TRBJ1-6; perhaps TRBD1 as D (6 bases). This CDR3 comprises 15 residues. In germline, CDR1 is SGHDT, CDR2 YYEEEE. V lost 4 bases and J lost 0, with 8 bases in between. The CDR3 region has the DNA TGTGCCAGCAGCGTAGGGGGCTCCTATAATTCACCCCTCCACTTT. This sequence encodes CASSVGGSYNSPLHF.

The sample holds one count of this clone. The chain links TRBV19 to TRBJ2-3; tentatively, D is TRBD1 or TRBD2 (6 bases each). V lost 5 bases to trimming and J lost 1 base, with 16 bases between them. CDR1 and CDR2 (germline): LNHDA, SQIVND (reference sequence). There are 16 residues in the CDR3. CDR3 protein: CASSVGWGARTDTQYF. Written as DNA, the CDR3 is TGTGCCAGTAGTGTGGGGTGGGGGGCTCGCACAGATACGCAGTATTTT.

The chain carries TRBV30 and TRBJ2-3; D is ambiguous. V was clipped by 4 bases and J by 3 bases, with 5 bases between them. The CDR3 has 11 residues. Germline V gene sequence: CDR1 GTSNPN, CDR2 SVGIG (reference sequence). CDR3 nucleotide sequence: TGTGCCTGGACGACAACAGATACGCAGTATTTT. Amino acids: CAWTTTDTQYF.

The rearrangement uses TRBV18 and TRBJ1-1; D gene unclear. The V end lost 3 bases, the J end lost 3 bases, and 8 bases lay between the germline ends. Germline V gene sequence: CDR1 KGHSH, CDR2 LQKENI. The CDR3 loop spans 13 amino acids. CDR3 amino acids: CASSPAGYTEAFF. The CDR3 DNA reads as TGTGCCAGCTCACCCGCGGGTTACACTGAAGCTTTCTTT.

The chain combines TRBV7-9 with TRBJ1-2; D is uncertain. The CDR3 covers 13 residues. Germline lookup yields CDR1 SEHNR and CDR2 FQNEAQ (reference sequence). The V end was cut by 5 bases, the J end by 5 bases, with 12 bases between. CDR3 amino acids: CASSTDGLYGYTF. CDR3 bases: TGTGCCAGCAGCACGGACGGGTTATATGGCTACACCTTC.

The chain links TRBV21-1 to TRBJ1-2. TRBV21-1 is a documented pseudogene. The CDR3 has 18 residues. The CDR3 here is CASSKDSEGTATNYGYTF. The CDR3 DNA reads TGTGCCAGCAGCAAAGATTCGGAGGGTACCGCTACTAACTATGGCTACACCTTC.

The chain employs TRBV9 and TRBJ1-1; D is unclear. V was cut by 4 bases and J by 5 bases, with 9 bases left in between. There are 12 residues in the CDR3. Germline V CDR1 and CDR2: SGDLS, YYNGEE. CDR3 region: CASSPHKTEAFF. The CDR3 region has the DNA TGTGCCAGCAGCCCTCACAAGACTGAAGCTTTCTTT.

This chain uses TRBV6-5 with TRBJ2-5; 9 bases agree with TRBD2. There are 16 residues in the CDR3. V lost 1 base, J lost 3 bases, and 6 bases stayed unmatched. The germline V gene encodes CDR1 MNHEY and CDR2 SVGAGI. CDR3 in amino acids: CASSYWLAGQEETQYF. The CDR3 DNA reads TGTGCCAGCAGTTACTGGCTAGCGGGACAAGAAGAGACCCAGTACTTC.

On this clone: One junction end does not reproduce the germline sequence, and a read error may be involved. The chain joins TRBV5-1 to TRBJ2-5; D gene uncertain. The germline CDR1 and CDR2 sequences are SGHRS and YFSETQ. The CDR3 spans 12 residues. CDR3 nucleotides: TGCGCCAGCAGCTTGACCCCCGAAACCAATCACTTC. Translation gives CASSLTPETNHF.

Details on this clone: The same CDR3 also results from other DNA sequences found in this sample. The chain uses TRBV19 and TRBJ2-2; D might be TRBD2 (5 bases). V was clipped by 7 bases and J by 1 base, with 7 bases between them. The CDR3 contains 13 residues. The germline V gene encodes CDR1 LNHDA and CDR2 SQIVND (reference sequence). The chain's CDR3 is CASTRGNTGELFF. The CDR3 DNA is TGTGCCAGTACACGGGGGAACACCGGGGAGCTGTTTTTT.

The chain carries TRBV6-2 or TRBV6-3 and TRBJ2-1, with D perhaps matching TRBD2 (6 bases). The germline gives CDR1 MNHEY, CDR2 SVGEGT. The CDR3 has 15 residues. V was trimmed by 5 bases and J by 12 bases, leaving 23 bases between them. CDR3 residues: CASSIRAQEGRRQFF. Here the CDR3 DNA reads TGTGCCAGCAGTATCCGGGCCCAAGAGGGGAGGCGGCAGTTCTTC.